This T cell receptor beta chain appears in the sequencing data of a study of CD8+ T cells in alopecia areata. In the study overall: People stayed on tofacitinib for 6 to 18 months, then stopped the drug for 6 months. For treated patients, severity scores reflected the percentage of scalp area affected.

A few counts support this clone. Antigen specificity is unknown. RNA, once extracted, was reverse transcribed into cDNA for use as the sequencing template. Assay: immunoSEQ multiplex PCR; the TCRdb copy retains only in-frame clones and omits some. Seen here are about 210,000 clones, around 65% observed once, and the top ten hold approximately 1.2%. Whole-study findings and limits: While patients received tofacitinib, many expanded lesional clones remained present in scalp and blood. Researchers say the link of baseline CD8+ expansion to response remains uncertain, with one nonresponder.

The treatment is: oral pan-JAK inhibitor, 5-10 mg twice daily. The CDR3 is 15 amino acids. Looked up from germline, CDR1 is ENHRY and CDR2 is SYGVKD. V gave up 10 bases and J gave up 6 bases, with 19 bases separating them. The chain links TRBV10-3 to TRBJ1-6; no clear D. The input for sequencing was CD4+ T cells sorted from blood, taken around week 44, from a patient treated with tofacitinib. This receptor was identified in a human donor with alopecia areata. The CDR3 loop reads CATTLGREINSPLHF. In nucleotides, the CDR3 is TGTGCCACCACGCTGGGGAGGGAGATTAATTCACCCCTCCACTTT.